This T cell receptor beta chain was profiled in a study of T cells in Graves' hyperthyroidism and ophthalmopathy. The CDR3 is made up of 14 amino acids. The germline gives CDR1 SGHTA, CDR2 FQGTGA. Trimming took 11 bases from V and 0 from J; bases not matched to a gene: 7. RNA transcripts gave rise to amplified TCR beta CDR3 regions. The HTBI primer set was used in a first-round RT-PCR of the TCR CDR3. A single record per CDR3 protein comes from TCRdb applying MiXCR to the multiplex PCR reads. The profile shows about 840,000 distinct CDR3 sequences, more than 30% of them singletons. The clonotype originates from a man aged 18 to 35 with Graves' hyperthyroidism. This sequence joins TRBV7-3 and TRBJ2-5, with 9 bases fitting TRBD2. The specimen sequenced was blood. This chain's CDR3 is CARGRVGNQETQYF. The CDR3 DNA follows: TGTGCCCGCGGGAGGGTGGGGAACCAAGAGACCCAGTACTTC.